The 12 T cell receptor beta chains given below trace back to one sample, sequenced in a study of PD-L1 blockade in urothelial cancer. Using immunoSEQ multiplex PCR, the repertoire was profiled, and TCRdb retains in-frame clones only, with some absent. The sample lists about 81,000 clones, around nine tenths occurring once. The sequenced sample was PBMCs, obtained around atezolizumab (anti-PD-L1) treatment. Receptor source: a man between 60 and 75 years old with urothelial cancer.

The CDR3 bases are TGCGCCAGCAGCCCAGCTAGCGGGGGCCGATACAATGAGCAGTTCTTC. Translating gives CASSPASGGRYNEQFF. The chain has TRBV5-1 and TRBJ2-1; TRBD2 aligns across 10 bases. With 4 bases clipped from V and 4 bases from J, the junction kept 8 bases outside the gene matches. This CDR3 comprises 16 residues. The germline V gene has CDR1 SGHRS and CDR2 YFSETQ.

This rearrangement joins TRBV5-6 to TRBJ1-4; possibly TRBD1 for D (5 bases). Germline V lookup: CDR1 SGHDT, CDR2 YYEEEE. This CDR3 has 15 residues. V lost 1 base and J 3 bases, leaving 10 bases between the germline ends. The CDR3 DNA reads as TGTGCCAGCAGCTTGAACCGACAGTCTAATGAAAAACTGTTTTTT. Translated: CASSLNRQSNEKLFF.

CDR3 bases: TGTGCCAGCAGCCAAGATGCCCTAGCGGGAAGTACAGATACGCAGTATTTT. Protein sequence: CASSQDALAGSTDTQYF. The V call is TRBV4-2, the J call TRBJ2-3; 9 nucleotides line up with TRBD2. In germline, CDR1 is LGHNA, CDR2 YNFKEQ. The CDR3 is made up of 17 amino acids. With V trimmed by 0 bases and J by 3 bases, 7 bases remained unmatched.

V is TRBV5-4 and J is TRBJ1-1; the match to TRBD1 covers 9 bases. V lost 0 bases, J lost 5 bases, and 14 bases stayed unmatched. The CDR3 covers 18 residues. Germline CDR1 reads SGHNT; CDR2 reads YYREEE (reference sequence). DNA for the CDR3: TGTGCCAGCAGCTTGGGGCCGGACAGGGGTGGCGAAGGAACTGAAGCTTTCTTT. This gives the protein CASSLGPDRGGEGTEAFF.

The DNA for the CDR3 is TGTGCCAGTAGTAGCCTCAGGGGGAACCTTAACTATGGCTACACCTTC. This translates into CASSSLRGNLNYGYTF. The gene calls are TRBV19 and TRBJ1-2; the match to TRBD1 covers 7 bases. The CDR3 totals 16 residues. In germline, CDR1 is LNHDA, CDR2 SQIVND (reference sequence). The J segment lost 1 base and the V segment lost 4 bases, leaving 9 bases of the junction unmatched. The complete variable domain, with remaining parts taken from reference TRBV19 and TRBJ1-2, reads DGGITQSPKYLFRKEGQNVTLSCEQNLNHDAMYWYRQDPGQGLRLIYYSQIVNDFQKGDIAEGYSVSREKKESFPLTVTSAQKNPTAFYLCASSSLRGNLNYGYTFGSGTRLTVV.

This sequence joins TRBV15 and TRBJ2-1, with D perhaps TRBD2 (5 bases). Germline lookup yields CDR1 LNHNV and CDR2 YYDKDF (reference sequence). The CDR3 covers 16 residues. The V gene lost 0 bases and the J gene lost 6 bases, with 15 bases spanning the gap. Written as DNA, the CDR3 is TGTGCCACCAGCAGAGATCCCCCCTCCCGGGGCAATGAGCAGTTCTTC. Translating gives CATSRDPPSRGNEQFF.

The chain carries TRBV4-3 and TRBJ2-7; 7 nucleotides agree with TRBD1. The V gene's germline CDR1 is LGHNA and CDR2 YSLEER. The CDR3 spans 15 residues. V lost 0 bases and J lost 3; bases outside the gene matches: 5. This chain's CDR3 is CASSQDLHRGYEQYF. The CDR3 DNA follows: TGCGCCAGCAGCCAAGATTTGCACAGGGGCTACGAGCAGTACTTC.

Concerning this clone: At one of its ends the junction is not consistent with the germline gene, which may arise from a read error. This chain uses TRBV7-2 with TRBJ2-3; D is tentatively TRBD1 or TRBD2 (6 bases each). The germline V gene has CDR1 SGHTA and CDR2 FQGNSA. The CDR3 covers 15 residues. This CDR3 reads CASRLGGGGTDTQYF. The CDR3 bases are TGTGCCAGCAGATTAGGGGGAGGTGGCACAGATACGCAGTATTTT.

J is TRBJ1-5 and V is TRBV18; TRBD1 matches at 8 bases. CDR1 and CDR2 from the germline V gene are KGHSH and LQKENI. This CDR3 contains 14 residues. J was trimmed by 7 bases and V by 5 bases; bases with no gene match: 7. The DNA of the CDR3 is TGTGCCAGCTCAACAGGGGGAGTGGGGCAGCCCCAGCATTTT. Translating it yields CASSTGGVGQPQHF. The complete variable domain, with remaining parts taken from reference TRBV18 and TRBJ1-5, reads NAGVMQNPRHLVRRRGQEARLRCSPMKGHSHVYWYRQLPEEGLKFMVYLQKENIIDESGMPKERFSAEFPKEGPSILRIQQVVRGDSAAYFCASSTGGVGQPQHFGDGTRLSIL.

The CDR3 DNA sequence: TGTGCCAGCAGCCCCCCGGCACAGGGGCCCGAGCAGTACTTC. Translation gives CASSPPAQGPEQYF. The V call is TRBV7-6, the J call TRBJ2-7; 7 nucleotides align to TRBD1. The CDR3 length is 14 residues. Germline V CDR1 and CDR2: SGHVS, FNYEAQ. Germline trimming cut 5 bases from V and 6 bases from J; bases unmatched to any gene: 10.

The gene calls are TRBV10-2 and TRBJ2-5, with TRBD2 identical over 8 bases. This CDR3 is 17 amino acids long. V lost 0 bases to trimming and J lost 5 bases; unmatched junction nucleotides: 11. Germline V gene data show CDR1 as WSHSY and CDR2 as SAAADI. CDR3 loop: CASSESSSSGGAETQYF. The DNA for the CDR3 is TGCGCCAGCAGTGAGTCGAGTTCAAGCGGGGGTGCGGAGACCCAGTACTTC.

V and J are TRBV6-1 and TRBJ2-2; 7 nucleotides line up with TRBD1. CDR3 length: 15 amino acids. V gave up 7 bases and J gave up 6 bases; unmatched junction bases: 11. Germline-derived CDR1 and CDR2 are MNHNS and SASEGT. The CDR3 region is CASTNGGQGAGELFF. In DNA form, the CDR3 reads TGTGCCAGCACCAACGGTGGGCAGGGGGCCGGGGAGCTGTTTTTT.